The 20 T cell receptor beta chains given below trace back to one sample, sequenced in a study of CD8 T cells in Susac syndrome. RNA amounts of roughly 0.45 to 1 ug underwent reverse transcription with random hexamers. TCRdb analysed the immunoSEQ multiplex PCR reads with MiXCR anew, one entry per CDR3 protein. Altogether hundreds of thousands of distinct CDR3 sequences are present, 95% being singletons, with the ten largest covering about 0.091%. The sample comprised CD4+ T cells from PBMCs. Source of these receptors: a human donor with multiple sclerosis.

The chain recombines TRBV10-3 with TRBJ2-1, with 11 bases lining up with TRBD2. Germline CDR1 and CDR2: ENHRY and SYGVKD. Unmatched junction bases numbered 10, after V lost 7 bases and J lost 5 bases. The CDR3 consists of 16 residues. The CDR3 DNA follows: TGTGCCATCAAAGGGACTAGCGGACATACCCACAATGAGCAGTTCTTC. This encodes CAIKGTSGHTHNEQFF.

The rearrangement links TRBV20-1 to TRBJ2-1; no definite D call. V was trimmed by 3 bases and J by 6 bases, leaving 9 bases between them. CDR1 and CDR2 from the germline V gene are DFQATT and SNEGSKA (reference sequence). The CDR3 runs to 12 residues. The CDR3 nucleotides are TGCAGTGCTAGCCTGGACGGCAATGAGCAGTTCTTC. This codes for CSASLDGNEQFF.

The J gene is TRBJ2-3, the V gene TRBV5-6; 10 nucleotides line up with TRBD2. The ends lost 3 bases at V and 8 bases at J; junction bases unmatched: 6. The CDR3 totals 14 residues. Germline V lookup: CDR1 SGHDT, CDR2 YYEEEE. The CDR3: CASSSSGGAGTQYF. CDR3 bases: TGTGCCAGCAGCTCTAGCGGGGGCGCAGGTACGCAGTATTTT.

The rearrangement joins TRBV29-1 to TRBJ2-7; the D gene is possibly TRBD2 (6 bases). The V end was cut by 4 bases, the J end by 7 bases, with 11 bases between. CDR1 SQVTM and CDR2 ANQGSEA come from the germline V gene. CDR3 length: 11 residues. DNA of the CDR3: TGCAGCGTTGCGGGGGTAAGAGAGCAGTACTTC. Its translation: CSVAGVREQYF.

A few counts support this clonotype. This rearrangement joins TRBV6-5 to TRBJ2-1; D not resolved. From germline, CDR1 is MNHEY and CDR2 SVGAGI. The V end was cut by 0 bases, the J end by 5 bases, with 8 bases between. The CDR3 spans 14 residues. For the CDR3, the DNA is TGTGCCAGCAGTTACTCGAGTCCGCACAATGAGCAGTTCTTC. This encodes CASSYSSPHNEQFF.

This clonotype was detected once. This rearrangement joins TRBV27 to TRBJ2-2; possibly TRBD1 for D (6 bases). Looked up from germline, CDR1 is MNHEY and CDR2 is SMNVEV (reference sequence). Trimming pared 3 bases from V and 5 bases from J, leaving 10 bases between. The CDR3 loop spans 14 amino acids. This CDR3 reads CASSFPQGTGELFF. CDR3 DNA sequence: TGTGCCAGCAGTTTCCCACAGGGAACCGGGGAGCTGTTTTTT.

The chain recombines TRBV28 with TRBJ1-1; D is unclear. Trimming left V 2 bases short and J 1 base short, with 5 bases between. CDR1 MDHEN and CDR2 SYDVKM come from the germline V gene. The CDR3 is made up of 13 amino acids. Here the CDR3 reads CASSLPKNTEAFF. For the CDR3, the DNA is TGTGCCAGCAGTTTACCCAAGAACACTGAAGCTTTCTTT.

The chain uses TRBV7-6 and TRBJ2-5; D uncertain. The CDR3 consists of 13 residues. From germline, CDR1 is SGHVS and CDR2 FNYEAQ. Trimming shortened V by 4 bases and J by 5 bases, and 11 bases separated the two germline ends. CDR3: CASSYGQSETQYF. The CDR3 region has the DNA TGTGCCAGCAGCTATGGGCAGTCGGAGACCCAGTACTTC.

The chain is built from TRBV9 and TRBJ1-2; D is undetermined. V lost 0 bases and J lost 0, with 0 bases in between. CDR3 length: 12 residues. In germline, CDR1 is SGDLS, CDR2 YYNGEE. In nucleotides, the CDR3 is TGTGCCAGCAGCGTAGCTAACTATGGCTACACCTTC. It translates to CASSVANYGYTF.

This chain joins TRBV3-1 and TRBJ2-1, with D hard to call. The germline gives CDR1 LGHDT, CDR2 YNNKEL (reference sequence). This CDR3 region has 15 residues. Trimming cost V 0 bases and J 7 bases, with 13 bases left between them. DNA of the CDR3: TGTGCCAGCAGCCAAGAGGGCTTTGGAAGGAATGAGCAGTTCTTC. Its protein is CASSQEGFGRNEQFF.

This chain links TRBV3-1 with TRBJ1-1; D remains ambiguous. Germline V gene lookup returns CDR1 LGHDT and CDR2 YNNKEL (reference sequence). V was trimmed by 0 bases and J by 10 bases, leaving 12 bases between them. The CDR3 is 13 amino acids. The CDR3 DNA follows: TGTGCCAGCAGCCAAGATAAGCCCTTGGGAGCTTTCTTT. It is translated as CASSQDKPLGAFF.

J is TRBJ2-7 and V is TRBV5-4; the D is unclear. The germline V gene encodes CDR1 SGHNT and CDR2 YYREEE (reference sequence). The CDR3 totals 13 residues. Trimming stripped 4 bases from V and 7 bases from J, with 15 bases between. The CDR3, as DNA: TGTGCCAGCAGCCCCGCGAGGTTTACGGAGCAGTACTTC. Translating it yields CASSPARFTEQYF.

The rearrangement links TRBV29-1 to TRBJ1-2, with 7 bases aligning to TRBD1. The CDR3 has 14 residues. Looked up from germline, CDR1 is SQVTM and CDR2 is ANQGSEA. The junction had 8 bases not matched to a gene; V was cut back by 4 bases and J by 3 bases. CDR3 amino acids: CSVAQGQAHYGYTF. CDR3 in DNA: TGCAGCGTTGCCCAAGGACAGGCCCACTATGGCTACACCTTC.

The chain employs TRBV6-5 and TRBJ1-1, with TRBD1 as a possible D gene (5 bases). CDR3 size: 15 residues. Trimming removed 0 bases from V and 1 base from J, with 9 bases in between. The V gene's germline CDR1 is MNHEY and CDR2 SVGAGI. CDR3 sequence (DNA): TGTGCCAGCAGTTACTCGGCGGGGCCGAACACTGAAGCTTTCTTT. Its translation is CASSYSAGPNTEAFF.

This clonotype occurred once. V gene TRBV12-3 or TRBV12-4 combines with J gene TRBJ1-5; 7 bases line up with TRBD1. V shed 5 bases, J shed 5 bases, and the junction held 6 bases outside the gene matches. The CDR3 covers 14 residues. CDR3 loop: CASSTQGGYQPQHF. DNA of the CDR3: TGTGCCAGCAGTACCCAGGGGGGTTATCAGCCCCAGCATTTT.

The chain is built from TRBV21-1 and TRBJ2-5; TRBD1, as called in the table, went unchecked against the DNA. TRBV21-1 is recorded as a pseudogene. The CDR3 extends over 17 amino acids. In DNA form, the CDR3 reads TGTGCCAGCGCGAGTGGGTCCACAAGGGGAAAGCAAGAGACCCAGTACTTC. Encoded protein: CASASGSTRGKQETQYF.

The CDR3 DNA is TGCGCCAGCAGCCAAAGCGAAACACCAACCTACGAGCAGTACTTC. As protein: CASSQSETPTYEQYF. The chain couples TRBV4-1 to TRBJ2-7; no firm D call. This CDR3 spans 15 amino acids. Germline V gene lookup returns CDR1 MGHRA and CDR2 YSYEKL. With 2 bases removed from V and 2 bases from J, the gap between germline ends came to 13 bases.

The V gene is TRBV20-1, the J gene TRBJ2-3, with D possibly called TRBD1 or TRBD2 (5 bases each). V dropped 3 bases and J dropped 0 bases, with 16 bases sitting between them. The CDR3 extends over 16 amino acids. Germline CDR1 DFQATT, CDR2 SNEGSKA (reference sequence). Written as DNA, the CDR3 is TGCAGTGCTAGGGGGGTCATGCAGCGTAGCACAGATACGCAGTATTTT. Translating gives CSARGVMQRSTDTQYF.

The CDR3 sequence: CASSLGPYGGNTGELFF. In DNA, the CDR3 is TGTGCCAGCAGCTTAGGCCCCTACGGGGGCAACACCGGGGAGCTGTTTTTT. V gene TRBV11-2 combines with J gene TRBJ2-2; D could derive from TRBD1 or TRBD2 (6 bases each). Trimming cost V 1 base and J 2 bases, with 14 bases left between them. The CDR3 has 17 residues. Germline CDR1 and CDR2: SGHAT and FQNNGV.

The chain is built from TRBV2 and TRBJ2-3; D is possibly TRBD2 (6 bases). With 4 bases removed from V and 2 bases from J, the gap between germline ends came to 13 bases. There are 15 residues in the CDR3. CDR1 and CDR2 from the germline V gene are SNHLY and FYNNEI. CDR3 in DNA: TGTGCCAGCAGTGTACGGGGGTCCCCCACAGATACGCAGTATTTT. Residues: CASSVRGSPTDTQYF.